The 4 T cell receptor beta chains below were found in one sample sequenced in a study of shared clonotypes between healthy human individuals. Clones were sequenced by immunoSEQ multiplex PCR, and TCRdb holds only the in-frame ones, with some missing. The table has over 2 million clones, about 90% seen once. Sequenced material: naive CD4+ T cells from PBMCs. Subset reported: CD45RA+ positively selected. The receptors shown here come from a man aged 18-30 years in good health. Some clones in this sample may be carry-over from other donors' samples.

The chain joins TRBV6-1 to TRBJ2-2; D remains ambiguous. V was shortened by 5 bases and J by 5 bases, with 6 bases between the two germline ends. Germline values: CDR1 MNHNS, CDR2 SASEGT. The CDR3 is made up of 12 amino acids. CDR3 in DNA: TGTGCCAGCAGTAAAACAACCGGGGAGCTGTTTTTT. Protein: CASSKTTGELFF.

The rearrangement uses TRBV5-6 and TRBJ2-7; no reliable D call. The CDR3 totals 15 residues. Trimming stripped 2 bases from V and 2 bases from J, with 14 bases between. Germline V lookup: CDR1 SGHDT, CDR2 YYEEEE. CDR3 amino acids: CASSFGGQLTYEQYF. In DNA, the CDR3 is TGTGCCAGCAGCTTTGGTGGGCAGCTTACCTACGAGCAGTACTTC.

CDR3: CASSPRASGSYNEQFF. The DNA of the CDR3 is TGTGCCAGCAGCCCCCGGGCTAGCGGGAGTTACAATGAGCAGTTCTTC. The chain links TRBV7-9 to TRBJ2-1; TRBD2 matches at 10 bases. CDR3 length equals 16 residues. Germline CDR1 SEHNR, CDR2 FQNEAQ (reference sequence). Unmatched junction bases numbered 8, after V lost 5 bases and J lost 4 bases.

The CDR3 DNA follows: TGTGCCAGCAGCTCGACAGGGCAGGTCGGTGAAAAACTGTTTTTT. Protein sequence: CASSSTGQVGEKLFF. This sequence joins TRBV5-4 and TRBJ1-4; 7 positions match TRBD1. Germline V gene lookup returns CDR1 SGHNT and CDR2 YYREEE (reference sequence). This CDR3 has 15 residues. The V gene end was trimmed by 3 bases and the J gene end by 7 bases; junction bases not matched to a gene: 9.